The 9 T cell receptor beta chains listed next were all sequenced from one sample in a study of Ad26.COV2.S vaccination and SARS-CoV-2 variants. Profiling relied on immunoSEQ multiplex PCR, and the TCRdb table lists in-frame clones only, not all of them. Among about 680,000 clones, about 89% were seen once, and the ten largest hold roughly 1.5%. Treatment denoted: 15 to 20 received Ad26.COV2.S at low or high dose, single or two shots; roughly five received placebo; per-sample allocation not given. The samples date from day 63 after the first vaccine or placebo injection. The sample in question was peripheral blood, obtained in a trial of Ad26.COV2.S vaccine versus placebo. These receptors all stem from a person between 18 and 59 years old who received the Ad26.COV2.S COVID-19 vaccine or a placebo.

This chain links TRBV18 with TRBJ2-7, with 7 bases matching TRBD1. The trim removed 6 bases at V and 4 bases at J, leaving 9 bases unmatched. Germline V gene data show CDR1 as KGHSH and CDR2 as LQKENI. The CDR3 is made up of 14 amino acids. Here the CDR3 DNA reads TGTGCCAGCTCGCTACAGGGGATGGAATACGAGCAGTACTTC. Translation: CASSLQGMEYEQYF.

The chain joins TRBV30 to TRBJ2-7; no reliable D call. Germline loops: CDR1 GTSNPN, CDR2 SVGIG (reference sequence). This CDR3 is built from 11 residues. The V and J ends lost 1 base and 2 bases respectively, with 3 bases between them. The CDR3 region is CAWSAPYEQYF. CDR3 bases: TGTGCCTGGAGTGCTCCCTACGAGCAGTACTTC. The full variable domain, its missing parts supplied by reference TRBV30 and TRBJ2-7, is SQTIHQWPATLVQPVGSPLSLECTVEGTSNPNLYWYRQAAGRGLQLLFYSVGIGQISSEVPQNLSASRPQDRQFILSSKKLLLSDSGFYLCAWSAPYEQYFGPGTRLTVT.

This chain links TRBV7-9 with TRBJ1-6; D is uncertain. Trimming left V 5 bases short and J 4 bases short, with 18 bases between. CDR1 SEHNR and CDR2 FQNEAQ come from the germline V gene (reference sequence). The CDR3 has 17 amino acids. CDR3 sequence: CASSIDTPSGYNSPLHF. CDR3 nucleotides: TGTGCCAGCAGCATTGACACCCCCTCGGGGTATAATTCACCCCTCCACTTT.

This clone was detected only once. V usage is TRBV4-2 and J usage is TRBJ2-1; D could derive from TRBD1 or TRBD2 (5 bases each). The V end was cut by 0 bases, the J end by 2 bases, with 14 bases between. The CDR3 is 17 residues long. Germline lookup yields CDR1 LGHNA and CDR2 YNFKEQ. The CDR3 nucleotides read TGTGCCAGCAGCCAAGATCCGGGACCCCGTCCCTACAATGAGCAGTTCTTC. As protein: CASSQDPGPRPYNEQFF.

V and J are TRBV24-1 and TRBJ2-7, with 8 bases lining up with TRBD1. This CDR3 comprises 15 residues. J gave up 1 base and V 3 bases, and 4 bases lay outside the gene matches. Germline V CDR1 and CDR2: KGHDR, SFDVKD. This chain's CDR3 is CATSDKGQESYEQYF. The CDR3 nucleotides are TGTGCCACCAGTGATAAGGGACAGGAGTCCTACGAGCAGTACTTC.

The chain uses TRBV9 and TRBJ2-7; the match to TRBD2 covers 14 bases. In germline, CDR1 is SGDLS, CDR2 YYNGEE. The CDR3 loop spans 19 amino acids. The ends lost 3 bases at V and 3 bases at J; junction bases unmatched: 14. CDR3 DNA sequence: TGTGCCAGCAGCGGAGGGGTAGGACTAGCGGGAGGAAGAGTCTACGAGCAGTACTTC. Its protein is CASSGGVGLAGGRVYEQYF.

The CDR3 loop is CASSQDQGYGMSSYEQYF. The CDR3 bases are TGTGCCAGCAGCCAAGATCAAGGTTACGGGATGAGCTCCTACGAGCAGTACTTC. The chain is built from TRBV14 and TRBJ2-7; weak D call: TRBD2 (5 bases). The germline V and J ends were trimmed by 0 bases and 0 bases, with 18 bases remaining between them. Germline CDR1 reads SGHDN; CDR2 reads FVKESK. This CDR3 comprises 18 residues.

The chain has TRBV6-5 and TRBJ2-1, with 9 bases aligning to TRBD2. This CDR3 is built from 14 residues. The ends lost 6 bases at V and 10 bases at J; junction bases unmatched: 10. In germline, CDR1 is MNHEY, CDR2 SVGAGI. The CDR3 coding sequence is TGTGCCAGCAGAAGAGCGGGAGGAGCTTTAGAGCAGTTCTTC. Residues: CASRRAGGALEQFF.

This chain links TRBV10-1 with TRBJ2-7; tentatively, D is TRBD1 (6 bases). The CDR3 has 15 amino acids. V shed 1 base and J shed 5 bases, with 15 bases lying between them. Germline V gene data show CDR1 as WNHNN and CDR2 as SYGVQD (reference sequence). Written as DNA, the CDR3 is TGCGCCAGCAGTGAGTTCGGGACAAGGCCTGACGAGCAGTACTTC. Protein: CASSEFGTRPDEQYF.